A single sample gave rise to the 5 T cell receptor beta chains below, sequenced in a study of early T cells in non-severe SARS-CoV-2 infection. A single record per CDR3 protein comes from TCRdb applying MiXCR to the 5' RACE reads. The table shows 75,000 or so distinct CDR3 sequences, with roughly 10% occurring only once. This sample comprised whole blood, obtained at baseline. These receptors came from an adult who was a healthcare worker with PCR-confirmed SARS-CoV-2 infection or an uninfected control (not recorded which).

The J gene is TRBJ1-5, the V gene TRBV6-2 or TRBV6-3, with a weak D call TRBD1 (6 bases). From germline, CDR1 is MNHEY and CDR2 SVGEGT. With 5 bases removed from V and 1 base from J, the gap between germline ends came to 15 bases. The CDR3 spans 16 residues. The CDR3 DNA reads TGTGCCAGCAGTCTCAGGACAGCCGTGAGCAATCAGCCCCAGCATTTT. It specifies CASSLRTAVSNQPQHF.

This chain links TRBV7-8 with TRBJ1-4, with D tentatively TRBD1 (5 bases). This CDR3 has 15 amino acids. Between the trimmed V and J ends, which lost 5 bases and 4 bases, there was a span of 14 bases. Germline V CDR1 and CDR2: SGHVS, FQNEAQ. DNA of the CDR3: TGTGCCAGCAGCCCATGGGGCGCGGTTAATGAAAAACTGTTTTTT. This encodes CASSPWGAVNEKLFF.

A few counts support this clonotype. The chain links TRBV4-2 to TRBJ1-2, with TRBD1 matching over 8 bases. The CDR3 has 15 amino acids. With 1 base clipped from V and 5 bases from J, the junction kept 6 bases outside the gene matches. Germline CDR1 reads LGHNA; CDR2 reads YNFKEQ. The CDR3 loop reads CASSQASGGSYGYTF. DNA of the CDR3: TGTGCCAGCAGCCAAGCTTCAGGGGGCTCTTATGGCTACACCTTC.

At least ten counts were recorded for this clonotype. J is TRBJ2-5 and V is TRBV12-3 or TRBV12-4; 10 bases map to TRBD2. After removal of 6 bases from V and 3 bases from J, the junction contained 7 bases not matched to a gene. The CDR3 covers 15 residues. The CDR3 region has the DNA TGTGCCAGCAGCTCCTGGACTAGCGGAGAAGAGACCCAGTACTTC. Protein sequence: CASSSWTSGEETQYF.

The chain is built from TRBV6-9 and TRBJ2-3; TRBD1 matches at 7 bases. J lost 5 bases, V lost 7 bases, and 9 bases had no gene match. Germline CDR1 is MNHGY and CDR2 is SVAAGI. The CDR3 covers 14 residues. The CDR3 DNA reads as TGTGCCAGCACCGTCAAGACAGGGCAAGATACGCAGTATTTT. This gives the protein CASTVKTGQDTQYF.